This entry describes one T cell receptor beta chain. Its matching antigen is unknown. The data stem from a study of T cell responses to AZD1222 COVID-19 vaccine. Study-level findings and limits: Reportedly, close to half of spike-specific TCRs are directed against unmutated variant regions. Across the whole spike, CD4 TCRs peaked at regions 160-218 and 743-854. Spike-specific TCR depth and breadth grew after two AZD1222 doses.

Germline values: CDR1 SGHTA, CDR2 FQGNSA. Unmatched junction bases numbered 10, after V lost 2 bases and J lost 7 bases. This CDR3 spans 17 amino acids. The protocol was immunoSEQ multiplex PCR, while the TCRdb copy is restricted to in-frame clones and leaves out a portion. The data show around 110,000 clones, with about 92% seen just once and roughly 9% held by the top ten. The source material was peripheral blood, sampled 28 days after the second AZD1222 dose. The J gene is TRBJ2-2, the V gene TRBV7-2; 10 nucleotides line up with TRBD1. This sequence was found in an adult who received the AZD1222 COVID-19 vaccine. The CDR3 is CASSLNPTGGSNGELFF. CDR3 nucleotides: TGTGCCAGCAGCTTAAACCCGACAGGGGGCAGTAACGGGGAGCTGTTTTTT.